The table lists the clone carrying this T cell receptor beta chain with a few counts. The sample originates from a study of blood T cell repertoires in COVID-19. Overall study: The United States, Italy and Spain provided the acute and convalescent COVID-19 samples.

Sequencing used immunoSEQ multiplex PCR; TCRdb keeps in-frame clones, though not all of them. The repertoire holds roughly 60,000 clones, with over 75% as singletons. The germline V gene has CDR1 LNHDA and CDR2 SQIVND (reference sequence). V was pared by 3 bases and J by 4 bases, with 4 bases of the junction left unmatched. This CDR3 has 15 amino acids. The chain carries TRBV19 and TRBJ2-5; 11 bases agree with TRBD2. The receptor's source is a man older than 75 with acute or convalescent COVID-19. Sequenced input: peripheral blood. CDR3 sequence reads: CASSMLAGGPETQYF. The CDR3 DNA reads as TGTGCCAGTAGTATGCTAGCGGGGGGCCCAGAGACCCAGTACTTC.